The clone carrying this TCR beta chain was observed a handful of times. The sample originates from a study of graft-versus-host responses after intestinal transplantation. Study-wide context: Recipients across the board were started on anti-thymocyte globulin induction, then kept on tacrolimus and steroids for roughly 3 years.

Data came from immunoSEQ multiplex PCR; TCRdb stores just in-frame clones and leaves some out. The sample includes approximately 17,000 clones, 70% to 85% of them seen just once. CDR1 is SGHDT and CDR2 is YYEEEE in the germline V gene. The CDR3 covers 17 residues. The V gene lost 0 bases and the J gene lost 0 bases, with 13 bases spanning the gap. Graft specimens yielded both intraepithelial and lamina propria lymphocytes. The TCR sequence derives from a human patient who received an intestinal transplant, so some T cells may come from the graft donor. The specimen was ileum tissue, collected 17 days after transplant. J is TRBJ2-1 and V is TRBV5-6; D is undetermined. Here the CDR3 DNA reads TGTGCCAGCAGCTTGGATTTGAGCGAAATCTCCTACAATGAGCAGTTCTTC. As protein: CASSLDLSEISYNEQFF.